A selection of T cell receptor beta chains follows, all from one sample in a study of graft-versus-host responses after intestinal transplantation. Their antigens remain unidentified. TCRdb's table, derived via immunoSEQ multiplex PCR, lists solely in-frame clones and lacks some. Here the sample spans approximately 80,000 clones, about 89% being singletons. Here the sequenced sample was unstimulated CD4+ T cells sorted from spleen or lymph node cells, taken before intestinal transplant. Receptors were obtained from a human donor who received an intestinal transplant. Each CDR3 is given without its conserved first and last residue.

V gene	CDR3 protein
TRBV7-9	ASSLVLSGGETQY
TRBV6-1	ASSEDPREY
TRBV5-1	ASTAGGIDTQY
TRBV30	AWSKGTVEAF
TRBV5-6	ASSFSTLNTEAF
TRBV10-1	ASSRTSGSGTGELF
TRBV6-5	ASSYSGRGDPLH
TRBV5-6	ASSLSHINQPQH
TRBV18	ASSPGPRDYGYT
TRBV29-1	SVRGQGGETQY
TRBV5-1	ASSKQTGTYEQY
TRBV5-4	ASSLVPGPGNYGYT
TRBV27	ASSWTGSEQY
TRBV7-6	ASNQGQGAHGEQF
TRBV2	ASSESRAGGYNEQF
TRBV28	ASSLRTGGTYEQY
TRBV2	ASSSSGVPYNEQF
TRBV2	ASILEVQGTQY
TRBV9	ASSVARWSSTDTQY
TRBV2	ASSELRITSGNTIY
TRBV7-2	ASSATGTSGVGSDTQY
TRBV27	ASSQGAGSNQPQH
TRBV5-6	ASSFGLAGGSTGELF
TRBV7-9	ASSLGQYYGYT
TRBV10-3	AISGGDITEAF
TRBV11-2	ASSLDGLAGDEQY
TRBV19	ASRPGQGKSGNTIY
TRBV6-4	ASSDSRTGRRETQY
TRBV5-4	ASSPGGQGGTYEQY
TRBV5-4	ASSSLAGAGELF
TRBV7-8	ASSLASLAGGSQY
TRBV7-2	ASTLGLSTEAF
TRBV28	ASSLRGPSYGYT
TRBV14	ASSLRTGPDKHYGYT
TRBV5-1	ASSSTGQGPYEQY
TRBV6-6	ASSYVDGYT
TRBV2	ASIRGVLSSGNTIY
TRBV9	ASSVGGRDTDTQY
TRBV5-1	ASSPPSTDTQY
TRBV14	ASSQDLGVYGYT
TRBV30	AWSVGLASNEQF
TRBV15	ATSRDRLGVRDRTYEQY
TRBV5-1	ASSLVGQASSYNEQF
TRBV2	ASQGLSYEQY
TRBV7-8	ASSFLRGAETQY
TRBV2	ASSEGLYASTDTQY
TRBV4-2	ASSQGPGQDYGYT
TRBV7-2	ASRATVTSGNTIY
TRBV4-1	ASSPDRTLVNSPLH
TRBV7-9	ASSFGDGGGEKLF
TRBV6-5	ATSGTGIKNSPLH
TRBV5-1	ASSLGLAGANTGELF
TRBV2	ASSEGRVTAGANVLT
TRBV7-9	AITGTDTQY
TRBV6-5	ASSEGQGKEQAF
TRBV7-9	ASSFKGSSTGELF
TRBV9	ASSVGERGAGAF